This T cell receptor (beta chain) was sequenced for a study of CD4 T cells in relation to SARS-CoV-2 and coronaviruses. Measured with immunoSEQ multiplex PCR; TCRdb has only the in-frame clones, and not every one. This sample has over 15,000 clones, with 70% to 80% found just once. The unexposed donors gave CD4+ T cells in about 2010-2019, prior to COVID-19. After ten to eleven days of culture, CD4+ T cells were isolated. Each well had approximately 2 million PBMCs in about 5% human AB serum with IL-2. This CDR3 has 15 amino acids. Trimming took off 0 bases at V and 0 bases at J, with 11 bases between the two ends. Germline CDR1 SQVTM, CDR2 ANQGSEA. A word on this clone: Its antigen is as yet unknown.

The TCR was taken from a human donor in good health. The sample comprised CD4+ T cells from PBMCs, cultured in vitro. The V gene is TRBV29-1, the J gene TRBJ1-2; no clear D. The CDR3 DNA reads as TGCAGCGTTGAAGATCGTCCGAGAGCTAACTATGGCTACACCTTC. Amino acids: CSVEDRPRANYGYTF.